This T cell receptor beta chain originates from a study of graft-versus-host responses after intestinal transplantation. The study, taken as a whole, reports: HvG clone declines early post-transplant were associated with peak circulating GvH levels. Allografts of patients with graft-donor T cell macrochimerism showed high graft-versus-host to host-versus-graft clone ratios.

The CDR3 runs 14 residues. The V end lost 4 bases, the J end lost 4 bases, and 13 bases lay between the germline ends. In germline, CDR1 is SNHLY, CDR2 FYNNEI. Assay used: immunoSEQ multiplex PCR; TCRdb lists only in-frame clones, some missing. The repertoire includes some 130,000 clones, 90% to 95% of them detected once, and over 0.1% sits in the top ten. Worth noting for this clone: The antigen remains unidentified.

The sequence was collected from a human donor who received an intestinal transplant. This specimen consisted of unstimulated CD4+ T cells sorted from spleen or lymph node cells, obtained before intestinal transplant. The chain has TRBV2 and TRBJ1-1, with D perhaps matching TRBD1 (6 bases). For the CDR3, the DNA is TGTGCCAGCAGTGGTACTTGGGGGCCCACTGAAGCTTTCTTT. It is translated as CASSGTWGPTEAFF.